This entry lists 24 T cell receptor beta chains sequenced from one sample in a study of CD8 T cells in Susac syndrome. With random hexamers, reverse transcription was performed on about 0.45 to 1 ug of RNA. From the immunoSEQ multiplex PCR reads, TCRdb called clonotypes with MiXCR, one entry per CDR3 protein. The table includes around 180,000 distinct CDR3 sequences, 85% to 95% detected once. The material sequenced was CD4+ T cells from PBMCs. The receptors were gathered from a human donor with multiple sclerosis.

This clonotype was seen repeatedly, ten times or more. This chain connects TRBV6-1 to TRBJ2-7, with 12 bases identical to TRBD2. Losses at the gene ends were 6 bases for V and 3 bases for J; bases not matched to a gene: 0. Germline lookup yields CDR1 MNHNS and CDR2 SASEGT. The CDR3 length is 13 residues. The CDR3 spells CASRTSGSYEQYF. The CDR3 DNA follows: TGTGCCAGCAGGACTAGCGGGAGCTACGAGCAGTACTTC.

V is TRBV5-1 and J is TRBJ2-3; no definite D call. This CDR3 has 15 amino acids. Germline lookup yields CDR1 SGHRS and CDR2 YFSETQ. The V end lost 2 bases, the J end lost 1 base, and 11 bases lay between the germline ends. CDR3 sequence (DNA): TGCGCCAGCAGCTTAGGCGTTACGGGCACAGATACGCAGTATTTT. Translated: CASSLGVTGTDTQYF.

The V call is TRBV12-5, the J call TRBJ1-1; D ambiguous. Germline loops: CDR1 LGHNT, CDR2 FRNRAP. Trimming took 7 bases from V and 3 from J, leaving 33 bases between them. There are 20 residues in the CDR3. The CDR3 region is CASVPQPEFAWITVDTEAFF. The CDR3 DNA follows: TGTGCTAGTGTCCCGCAACCCGAGTTCGCGTGGATAACGGTCGACACTGAAGCTTTCTTT. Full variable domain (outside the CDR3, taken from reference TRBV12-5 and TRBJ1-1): DARVTQTPRHKVTEMGQEVTMRCQPILGHNTVFWYRQTMMQGLELLAYFRNRAPLDDSGMPKDRFSAEMPDATLATLKIQPSEPRDSAVYFCASVPQPEFAWITVDTEAFFGQGTRLTVV.

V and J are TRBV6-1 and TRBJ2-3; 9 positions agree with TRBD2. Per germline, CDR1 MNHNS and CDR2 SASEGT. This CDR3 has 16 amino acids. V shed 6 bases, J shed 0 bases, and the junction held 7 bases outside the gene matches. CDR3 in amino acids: CASRALAGQSTDTQYF. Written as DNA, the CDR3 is TGTGCCAGCAGAGCACTAGCGGGCCAAAGCACAGATACGCAGTATTTT.

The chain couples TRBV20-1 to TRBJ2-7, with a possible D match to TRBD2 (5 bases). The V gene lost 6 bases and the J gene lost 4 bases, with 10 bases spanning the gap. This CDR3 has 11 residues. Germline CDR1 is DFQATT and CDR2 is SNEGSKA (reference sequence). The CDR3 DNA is TGCAGTGCAGCTAGGGAGTACGAGCAGTACTTC. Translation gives CSAAREYEQYF.

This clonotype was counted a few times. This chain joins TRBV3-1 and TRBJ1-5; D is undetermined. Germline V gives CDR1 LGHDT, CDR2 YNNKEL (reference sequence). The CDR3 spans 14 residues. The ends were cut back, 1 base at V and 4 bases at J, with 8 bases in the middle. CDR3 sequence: CASSQGGQNQPQHF. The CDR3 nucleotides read TGTGCCAGCAGCCAAGGCGGTCAGAATCAGCCCCAGCATTTT.

CDR3 residues: CSARGPTGTPYEQYF. The CDR3 DNA follows: TGCAGTGCTAGAGGCCCGACAGGGACCCCCTACGAGCAGTACTTC. The V call is TRBV20-1, the J call TRBJ2-7; 7 nucleotides line up with TRBD1. The germline V gene encodes CDR1 DFQATT and CDR2 SNEGSKA (reference sequence). The V segment lost 1 base and the J segment 2 bases; nucleotides outside the gene matches: 8. This CDR3 is 15 amino acids long.

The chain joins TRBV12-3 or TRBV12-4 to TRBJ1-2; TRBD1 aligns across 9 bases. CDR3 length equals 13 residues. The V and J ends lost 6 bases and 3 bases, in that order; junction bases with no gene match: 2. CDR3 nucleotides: TGTGCCAGCAGCCGGACAGGGGACTATGGCTACACCTTC. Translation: CASSRTGDYGYTF.

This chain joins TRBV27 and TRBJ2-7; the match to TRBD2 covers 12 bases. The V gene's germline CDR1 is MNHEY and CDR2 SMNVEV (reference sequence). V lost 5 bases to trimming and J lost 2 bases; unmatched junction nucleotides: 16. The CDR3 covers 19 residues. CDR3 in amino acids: CASSPRSGDSSGRAYEQYF. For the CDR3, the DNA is TGTGCCAGCAGTCCCAGATCGGGGGATTCTAGCGGGAGGGCCTACGAGCAGTACTTC.

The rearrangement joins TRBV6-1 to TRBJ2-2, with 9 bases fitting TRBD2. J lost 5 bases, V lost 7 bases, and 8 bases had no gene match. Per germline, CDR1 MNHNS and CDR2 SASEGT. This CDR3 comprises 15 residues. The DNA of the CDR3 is TGTGCCAGCATGGAGATAGCGGGAGTAACCGGGGAGCTGTTTTTT. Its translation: CASMEIAGVTGELFF.

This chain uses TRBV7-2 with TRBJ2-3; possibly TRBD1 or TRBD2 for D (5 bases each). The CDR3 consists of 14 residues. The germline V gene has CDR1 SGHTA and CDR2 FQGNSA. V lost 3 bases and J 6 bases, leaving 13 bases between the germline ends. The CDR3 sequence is CASSFGAGVDTQYF. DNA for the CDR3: TGTGCCAGCAGCTTCGGGGCTGGGGTGGATACGCAGTATTTT.

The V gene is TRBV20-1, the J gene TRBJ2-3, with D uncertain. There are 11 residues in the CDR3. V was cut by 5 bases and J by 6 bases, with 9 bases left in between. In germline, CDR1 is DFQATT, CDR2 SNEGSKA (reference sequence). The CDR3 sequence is CSASPRDTQYF. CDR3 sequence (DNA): TGCAGTGCTTCCCCCAGGGATACGCAGTATTTT.

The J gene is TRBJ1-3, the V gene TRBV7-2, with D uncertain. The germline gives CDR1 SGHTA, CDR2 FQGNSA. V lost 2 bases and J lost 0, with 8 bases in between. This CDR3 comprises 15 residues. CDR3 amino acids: CASSLMPSSGNTIYF. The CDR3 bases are TGTGCCAGCAGCTTAATGCCGAGCTCTGGAAACACCATATATTTT.

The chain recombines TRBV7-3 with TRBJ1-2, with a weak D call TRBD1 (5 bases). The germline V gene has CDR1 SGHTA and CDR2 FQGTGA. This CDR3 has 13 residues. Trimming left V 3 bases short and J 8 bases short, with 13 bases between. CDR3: CASSFGDQRGYTF. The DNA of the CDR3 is TGTGCCAGCAGCTTCGGGGACCAGCGGGGCTACACCTTC.

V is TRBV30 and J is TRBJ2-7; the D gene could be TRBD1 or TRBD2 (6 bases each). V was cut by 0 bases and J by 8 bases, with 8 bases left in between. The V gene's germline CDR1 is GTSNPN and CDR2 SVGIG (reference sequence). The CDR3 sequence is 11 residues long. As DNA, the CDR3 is TGTGCCTGGAGTGTGGGGGGCCAGCAGTACTTC. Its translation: CAWSVGGQQYF.

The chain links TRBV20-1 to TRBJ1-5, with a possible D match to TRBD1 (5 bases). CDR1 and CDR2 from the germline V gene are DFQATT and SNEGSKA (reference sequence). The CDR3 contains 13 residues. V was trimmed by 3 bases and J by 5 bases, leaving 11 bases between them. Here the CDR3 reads CSASSGLDQPQHF. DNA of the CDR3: TGCAGTGCTAGCTCAGGGTTGGATCAGCCCCAGCATTTT.

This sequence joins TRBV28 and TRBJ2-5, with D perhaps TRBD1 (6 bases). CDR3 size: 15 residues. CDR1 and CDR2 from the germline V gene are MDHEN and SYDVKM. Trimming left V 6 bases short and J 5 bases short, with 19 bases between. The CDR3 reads CASRGGQYSRETQYF. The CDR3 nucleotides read TGTGCCAGCAGAGGAGGACAGTATAGCCGGGAGACCCAGTACTTC.

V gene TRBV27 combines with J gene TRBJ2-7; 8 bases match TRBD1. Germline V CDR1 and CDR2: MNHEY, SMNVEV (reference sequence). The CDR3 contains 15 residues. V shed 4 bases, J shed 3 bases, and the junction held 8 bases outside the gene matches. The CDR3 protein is CASSSPDRVGYEQYF. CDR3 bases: TGTGCCAGCAGTTCCCCGGACAGGGTCGGCTACGAGCAGTACTTC.

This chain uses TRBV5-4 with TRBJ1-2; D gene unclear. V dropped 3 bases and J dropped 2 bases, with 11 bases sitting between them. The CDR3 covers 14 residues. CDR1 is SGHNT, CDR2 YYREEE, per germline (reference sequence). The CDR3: CASSSGGLNYGYTF. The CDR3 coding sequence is TGTGCCAGCAGCTCTGGAGGCCTAAACTATGGCTACACCTTC.

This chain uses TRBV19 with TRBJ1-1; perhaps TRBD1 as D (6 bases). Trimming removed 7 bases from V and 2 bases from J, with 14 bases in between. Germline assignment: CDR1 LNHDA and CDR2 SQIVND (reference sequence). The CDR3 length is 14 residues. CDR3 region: CASTTEGTNTEAFF. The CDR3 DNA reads TGTGCCAGTACAACGGAGGGGACAAACACTGAAGCTTTCTTT.

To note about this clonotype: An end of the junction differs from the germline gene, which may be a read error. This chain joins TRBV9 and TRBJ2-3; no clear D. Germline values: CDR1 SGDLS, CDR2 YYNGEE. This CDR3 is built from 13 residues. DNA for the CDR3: TGTGCCAGCAGCGCCTTCGTGGACGATACCCGCTTTTTT. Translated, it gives CASSAFVDDTRFF. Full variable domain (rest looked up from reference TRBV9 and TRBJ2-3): DSGVTQTPKHLITATGQRVTLRCSPRSGDLSVYWYQQSLDQGLQFLIQYYNGEERAKGNILERFSAQQFPDLHSELNLSSLELGDSALYFCASSAFVDDTRFFGPGTRLTVL.

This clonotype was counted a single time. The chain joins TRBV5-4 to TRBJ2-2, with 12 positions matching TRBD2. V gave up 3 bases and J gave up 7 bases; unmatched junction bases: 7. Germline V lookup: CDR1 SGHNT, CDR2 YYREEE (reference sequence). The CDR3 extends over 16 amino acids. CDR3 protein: CASSSRLAGDLGELFF. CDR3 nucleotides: TGTGCCAGCAGCTCTAGACTAGCGGGAGACCTCGGGGAGCTGTTTTTT. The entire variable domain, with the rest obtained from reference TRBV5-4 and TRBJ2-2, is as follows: ETGVTQSPTHLIKTRGQQVTLRCSSQSGHNTVSWYQQALGQGPQFIFQYYREEENGRGNFPPRFSGLQFPNYSSELNVNALELDDSALYLCASSSRLAGDLGELFFGEGSRLTVL.

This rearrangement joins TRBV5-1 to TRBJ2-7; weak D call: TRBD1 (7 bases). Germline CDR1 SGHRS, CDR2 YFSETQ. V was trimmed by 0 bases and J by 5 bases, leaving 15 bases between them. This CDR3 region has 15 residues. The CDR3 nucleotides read TGCGCCAGCAGCTTGGGTGGAGGGGGCCTCGACGAGCAGTACTTC. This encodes CASSLGGGGLDEQYF.

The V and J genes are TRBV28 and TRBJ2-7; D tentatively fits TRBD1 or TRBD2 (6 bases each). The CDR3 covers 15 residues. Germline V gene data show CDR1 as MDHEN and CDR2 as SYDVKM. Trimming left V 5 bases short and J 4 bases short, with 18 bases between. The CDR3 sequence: CASSDGGRLIYEQYF. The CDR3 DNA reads TGTGCCAGCAGTGATGGGGGGCGCTTAATATACGAGCAGTACTTC.